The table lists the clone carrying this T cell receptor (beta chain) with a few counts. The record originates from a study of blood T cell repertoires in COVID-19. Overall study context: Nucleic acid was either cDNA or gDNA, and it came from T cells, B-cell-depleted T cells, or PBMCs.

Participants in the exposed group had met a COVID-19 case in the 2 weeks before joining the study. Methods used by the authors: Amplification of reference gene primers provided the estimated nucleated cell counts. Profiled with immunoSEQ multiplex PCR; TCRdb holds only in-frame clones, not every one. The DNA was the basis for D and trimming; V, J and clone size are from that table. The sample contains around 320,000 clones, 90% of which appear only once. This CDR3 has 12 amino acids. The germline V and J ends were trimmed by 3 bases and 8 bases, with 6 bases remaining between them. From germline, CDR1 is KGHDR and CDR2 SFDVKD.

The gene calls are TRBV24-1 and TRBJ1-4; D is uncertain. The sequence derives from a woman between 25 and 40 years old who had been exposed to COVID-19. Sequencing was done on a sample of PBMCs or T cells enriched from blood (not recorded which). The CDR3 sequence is CATSDDGEKLFF. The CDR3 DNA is TGTGCCACCAGTGATGACGGGGAAAAACTGTTTTTT.